This record looks at one T cell receptor (beta chain) sequence and its context. Its antigen is currently not known. No base quality information exists; no much larger clone differs at one position. The sample belongs to a study of cytomegalovirus exposure and HLA in healthy donors (dated by TCRdb to 2017 to 2019). Background for the entire study: An earlier analysis of several hundred of the donors reported 250 to 350 Gb of sequence data and 117 million unique TCR beta sequences from approximately 180 million T cells. Roughly 300 gigabases of sequencing data and roughly 81 million unique TCR sequences made up an early release that covered about 640 HLA-typed donors. Among the roughly 390 genotyped donors, around 79% belonged to the genetic ancestry cluster associated with self-reported Caucasian donors. The study was designed to test whether signatures of past pathogen exposure could be identified by cataloging public T cell receptors. The T cell repertoires of 666 subjects were profiled by immunosequencing and related to cytomegalovirus serostatus. In addition to the first cohort of 650 to 800 subjects, a separate validation cohort of 120 different subjects was used. To predict cytomegalovirus infection status, the study combined high-throughput TCR immunosequencing, statistical association of individual TCRs with disease status, and machine learning. A later analysis re-analyzed previously published TCR beta repertoires from 500 to 700 donors and added high-resolution HLA genotyping to study TCR occurrence patterns. The later analysis used no new phenotypic data to find candidate immune exposures, relying instead on TCR beta sequences and their occurrence across donors. An earlier analysis of roughly 580 of the donors used high-throughput TCR beta sequencing to judge whether each TCR beta V gene segment behaved as functional or pseudogenic. Donor age, sex, ethnicity and CMV serostatus were compiled alongside the repertoire data. A later genetic analysis used genome-wide SNP genotypes for about 60% of the roughly 700 donors, treating that subset as a discovery cohort. All discovery cohort repertoires had been generated using a single sequencing platform. Class I and class II HLA loci were covered by the typing at four-digit resolution. Typing coverage differed by locus: A, B, C, DRB1 and DQB1 were typed in roughly 620-630 donors, DQA1 in about 510, DPA1 in some 610, and DPB1 in just under 490. Because of strong linkage in the cohort, 5 or 6 DR-DQ haplotypes were treated as single units for association and clustering. Among a few hundred genotyped donors of the cohort, an average of 235,054 unique TCR beta nucleotide sequences were sequenced per donor, roughly 20% of them non-productive. Findings and caveats that apply to the study as a whole: In an earlier analysis of roughly 500 of the donors, most TCR beta V segments appeared in productive rearrangements about 87% or about 30% of the time, broadly matching IMGT annotations. It was suggested by the authors that the approach could potentially be generalized to other disease states and immunological phenotypes. For the cohort, immune exposure information was limited to CMV serostatus. Specific HLA alleles were associated with 15,000 to 20,000 TCR beta sequences at a false discovery rate of 0.05 in a later analysis. Most TCR sequences were observed very rarely across donors, whereas some public TCRs were present in many individuals. A later genetic analysis reported fewer N-insertions in productive TCRs among donors in an Asian-associated ancestry cluster than the roughly 620-donor mean. In a later analysis, HLA-associated TCR beta chains were found to be more clonally expanded and to have lower generation probabilities than equally common non-associated chains. A further reported finding was that TCR beta sequences accurately predicted the HLA-A and HLA-B alleles for most subjects in the first cohort. Roughly uniform sequencing depth across donors was assumed in presence/absence analyses, although this assumption may not hold. A later analysis found that most CMV-associated TCR beta chains appeared HLA-restricted, with HLA associations seemingly driven largely by CMV exposure. Linkage disequilibrium might explain the correlated functional status among segregating V segments, but an unknown experimental factor could not be excluded. According to a later analysis, parvovirus B19, influenza, CMV and Epstein-Barr virus appeared linked to several top co-occurrence clusters. The classifier was reported to diagnose cytomegalovirus status with high specificity and sensitivity in both the original and validation cohorts. In a later analysis, the rate of TCR association differed among HLA loci, with DRB1 alleles having the most associated TCRs and HLA-C alleles having the fewest. A few of the identified cytomegalovirus-associated TCR beta chains were confirmed in vitro to be specific for cytomegalovirus antigens. The sequencing pipeline was judged likely to have produced a cluster of highly shared sequence variants as a technical artifact. In a later genetic analysis, a missense DCLRE1C variant was associated with V-gene and J-gene trimming of TCR beta chains, and the association was replicated in an independent cohort. Because some donors lacked HLA typing at each locus, the association tests relied only on the typed subset. Because counts were too low, some 16 rarely observed V segments, including chromosome 9 orphons, were excluded from the earlier analysis of several hundred of the donors. Assigning TCR associations to individual alleles was difficult when HLA alleles, especially DR and DQ, strongly co-occurred. The study listed 150 to 200 TCR beta chains as associated with cytomegalovirus. Some IMGT-functional V segments, including TRBV6-2 and TRBV6-3, could not be distinguished by the 87-base-pair reads and were therefore excluded. Only TCR beta chains were sequenced in this cohort, and the absence of alpha or paired-chain data limited detectable features.

The library came from the immunoSEQ multiplex PCR assay. The multiplex PCR relied on a mix of 60 forward primers for TCR Vbeta segments and 13 reverse primers for TCR Jbeta segments. A multiplex PCR assay on genomic DNA amplified the CDR3 region of rearranged TCR beta genes. On the Illumina HiSeq System, the amplified TCR beta libraries were sequenced as 87-base-pair reads. The study's own analysis went as follows. A later analysis tallied roughly 76 million unique TCR beta chains across the roughly 610 repertoires, and around 10 million of those chains were shared by two or more donors. Raw reads were error-corrected and collapsed into unique sequences by a nearest-neighbor algorithm in which closely related sequences were merged to remove PCR and sequencing errors. To assign V, D and J gene segments, CDR3 sequences were aligned to IMGT reference sequences. For a sequence to be retained, at least a six-nucleotide match to both a V gene segment and a J gene segment was required. Rearrangements were classified as productive when the CDR3 lacked stop codons and remained in frame with V and J, and all other rearrangements were classified as non-productive. Following IMGT convention, CDR3 was defined as the stretch from the second conserved V-encoded cysteine up to the conserved J-encoded phenylalanine. The earlier analysis of 587 of the donors excluded sequences that lacked an unambiguous match to a single V gene segment. An earlier analysis of 587 of the donors called V segments functional above 56.7% productive rearrangements and segregating when the between-donor standard deviation exceeded 5%. A statistical classification framework was developed to diagnose cytomegalovirus status using the catalog of TCR beta chain sequences. In a later analysis, TCR nucleotide sequences were compared against IMGT/GENE-DB human TR gene sequences so that V and J genes could be assigned. Using the TCRdist pipeline, a later analysis assigned CDR3 sequences along with most-parsimonious VDJ recombination scenarios. In a later analysis, each TCR beta chain was defined by its CDR3 amino acid sequence together with its V-gene family, and reads without a unique V-gene family were excluded. In a later analysis, approximately 640 highly shared, low-generation-probability nucleotide sequences were removed to address suspected cross-contamination and a sequencing artifact. For each public chain, a later analysis derived a clonal expansion index from normalized ranks of inferred template counts within each repertoire. In a later analysis, generation probabilities were computed with a VDJ recombination model fitted to out-of-frame rearrangements, and the resulting probabilities were checked against IGoR. Hypergeometric tests were used in a later analysis to score TCR-TCR, TCR-HLA and TCR-CMV co-occurrence, with a repertoire-size bias correction applied to the TCR pairs. False discovery rates were estimated in a later analysis by permuting HLA or CMV assignments 20 times. In a later analysis, co-occurring TCRs were grouped using DBSCAN, with TCRdist sequence similarity added in when clustering inside HLA-allele-positive subsets. Repertoires with fewer than 30,000 or more than 120,000 public chains, plus five repertoires with anomalous nucleotide sharing, were excluded from co-occurrence clustering. TCRdb retrieved this table from immuneACCESS and kept in-frame rearrangements only. Not all clones are present; in checked studies, unresolved V genes account for under half, and no reason is known for the remainder. The V and J calls and clone size were taken over from that table, and D and trimming were inferred from the DNA. The table for this sample lists roughly 110,000 clones; 65% to 75% of them were counted only once. In total, the top ten clones hold about 4.9% of the sample.

The cohort was made up of roughly 670 healthy bone marrow donors. Cohort members were all nominally healthy when sampled, although unrecorded immune exposures were likely present. The donor was CMV seropositive and belonged to the group of 250 to 300 seropositive cohort members. Every donor gave a peripheral blood sample, and the peripheral blood mononuclear cells from that sample were used for TCR beta sequencing. Genomic DNA was extracted from the blood cell samples with the Qiagen DNeasy Blood Extraction Kit. The germline V gene (reference sequence) supplies CDR1 MNHNY and CDR2 SVGAGI. The germline ends are 11 bases apart after V is trimmed by 7 bases and J by 2 bases. The CDR3 goes from the cysteine to the phenylalanine over 14 residues. Here the CDR3 DNA is all that survives: 42 bases in frame from base 1.

The sequence was obtained from a man in his thirties or forties in good health and CMV-seropositive. Sample: PBMCs. The rearrangement combines TRBV6-6 with TRBJ2-2; the best D guess is TRBD1, with 5 bases matching. CDR3 loop: CASKTGGNTGELFF. The sequence in DNA is TGTGCCAGCAAAACAGGCGGAAACACCGGGGAGCTGTTTTTT.